This TCR beta chain is from a study of radiotherapy plus CTLA-4 blockade in lung cancer. The protocol was immunoSEQ multiplex PCR, while the TCRdb copy is restricted to in-frame clones and leaves out a portion. The repertoire holds around 110,000 clones, with over 75% as singletons. About this clone itself: Its antigen is not known.

Broader study findings: Expansion in blood of tumor-derived TCR clones was seen after radiotherapy plus ipilimumab.

Those with chemo-refractory metastatic non-small-cell lung cancer were treated with focal radiation combined with CTLA-4 blockade using ipilimumab. Germline V gene sequence: CDR1 MNHNY, CDR2 SVGAGI (reference sequence). V dropped 8 bases and J dropped 1; count of bases not matched to a gene: 4. The CDR3 length is 14 residues. This sequence was found in a human donor with non-small cell lung cancer that progressed on radiotherapy plus ipilimumab. Some clones in this sample may be carry-over from other donors' samples. This material consisted of peripheral blood, taken from a patient treated with radiotherapy plus ipilimumab. This chain connects TRBV6-6 to TRBJ1-2, with TRBD1 matching 10 bases. DNA of the CDR3: TGTGCCAGCCAGGGACAGGGGATTAACTATGGCTACACCTTC. It specifies CASQGQGINYGYTF.